Given below is one T cell receptor (beta chain) in context. Its antigen is unknown. These data belong to a study of cytomegalovirus exposure and HLA in healthy donors. The CDR3 loop spans 13 amino acids. Germline-derived CDR1 and CDR2 are GTSNPN and SVGIG (reference sequence). Trimming pared 6 bases from V and 1 base from J, leaving 12 bases between. Study findings and constraints: Roughly even sequencing depth across donors was the assumption behind the presence/absence analyses.

PCR involved 60 Vbeta and 13 Jbeta primers. Here immunoSEQ multiplex PCR was the method, and the copy in TCRdb shows in-frame clones only, minus some. Of just over 150,000 clones detected, approximately 80% appear once; the ten largest clones hold roughly 6.2%. V and J are TRBV30 and TRBJ1-1; D is perhaps TRBD1 (5 bases). Sequencing was carried out using PBMCs. The clonotype comes from a male donor in good health and CMV-seropositive. CDR3 DNA: TGTGCCTGCCGTGCGGGGGGGAACACTGAAGCTTTCTTT. Its protein is CACRAGGNTEAFF.